This record concerns one T cell receptor (beta chain) sequence. What it binds is unknown. Clones were read by immunoSEQ multiplex PCR, and TCRdb kept only the in-frame ones, dropping some. Among roughly 68,000 clones listed, roughly 91% were seen once. CDR1 and CDR2 from the germline V gene are SNHLY and FYNNEI. V dropped 6 bases and J dropped 0 bases, with 14 bases sitting between them. This CDR3 spans 15 amino acids. The sample belongs to a study of stem cell transplantation in POMP-related autoinflammatory disease. Study-level background: Pre-transplant patients had naive-skewed CD4+ T cells and few CD8+ T cells.

Study results and limitations: In patients with PRAID, every analyzed T-cell subset tended to show lower diversity and higher clonality.

The chain has TRBV2 and TRBJ1-1; perhaps TRBD1 as D (6 bases). The source material was CD4+ T cells from PBMCs, sampled after stem cell transplantation. The receptor's source is a human patient with POMP-related autoinflammation and immune dysregulation (PRAID). Some T cells may be graft donor cells. The CDR3 DNA sequence: TGTGCCAGCAGCGCATCACAGGGTATGAACACTGAAGCTTTCTTT. This gives the protein CASSASQGMNTEAFF.